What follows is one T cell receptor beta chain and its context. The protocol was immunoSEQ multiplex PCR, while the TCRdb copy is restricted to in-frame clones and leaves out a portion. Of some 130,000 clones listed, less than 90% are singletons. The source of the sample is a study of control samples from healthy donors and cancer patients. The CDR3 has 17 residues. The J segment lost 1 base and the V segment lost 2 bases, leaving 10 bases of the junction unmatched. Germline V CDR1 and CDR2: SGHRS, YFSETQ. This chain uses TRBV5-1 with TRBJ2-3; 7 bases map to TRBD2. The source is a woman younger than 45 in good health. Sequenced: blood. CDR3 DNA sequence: TGCGCCAGCAGCTTTTATCGCGGGGAGGGTGGCACAGATACGCAGTATTTT. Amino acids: CASSFYRGEGGTDTQYF.